Following are 14 T cell receptor beta chains from one sample sequenced in a study of CD8 T cells in ankylosing spondylitis. Each CDR3 protein is one row after TCRdb ran MiXCR on the 5' RACE reads. The data show about 360,000 distinct CDR3 sequences, 20% to 25% seen once. The sample consisted of blood, either unsorted or a sorted T cell fraction (not recorded which). These receptors all come from a male donor with ankylosing spondylitis or in good health (not recorded which).

This clonotype was seen a few times. The J gene is TRBJ1-5, the V gene TRBV12-3 or TRBV12-4; TRBD1 might be the D (6 bases). The V end lost 5 bases, the J end lost 14 bases, and 16 bases lay between the germline ends. This CDR3 region has 12 residues. The CDR3 loop is CASSRGWPPKHF. In DNA, the CDR3 is TGTGCCAGCAGTAGGGGGTGGCCCCCCAAGCATTTT.

This clonotype came up a few times. The V and J genes are TRBV4-1 and TRBJ1-5, with no clear D. Germline values: CDR1 MGHRA, CDR2 YSYEKL. Trimming shortened V by 1 base and J by 2 bases, and 9 bases separated the two germline ends. This CDR3 contains 15 residues. As DNA, the CDR3 is TGCGCCAGCAGCCAAGCTCCTGGCGGCAATCAGCCCCAGCATTTT. This codes for CASSQAPGGNQPQHF.

The CDR3 sequence: CASTTAGGLPYEQYF. CDR3 bases: TGTGCCAGCACTACTGCGGGGGGGCTCCCATACGAGCAGTACTTC. This sequence joins TRBV28 and TRBJ2-7, with 9 nucleotides matching TRBD2. The V gene's germline CDR1 is MDHEN and CDR2 SYDVKM. Trimming cost V 7 bases and J 4 bases; bases outside gene matches: 11. CDR3 length: 15 amino acids.

This clonotype has only a few counts. The chain links TRBV12-3 or TRBV12-4 to TRBJ2-7, with 10 positions matching TRBD1. The junction had 8 bases not matched to a gene; V was cut back by 4 bases and J by 5 bases. The CDR3 runs to 15 residues. CDR3 region: CASSSRDRGGHEQYF. The CDR3 DNA reads as TGTGCCAGCAGTTCAAGGGACAGGGGTGGCCACGAGCAGTACTTC.

On this clonotype itself: A read error may produce the germline difference seen at one junction end. This sequence joins TRBV7-7 and TRBJ2-1; 7 positions agree with TRBD2. The CDR3 totals 13 residues. The germline V gene encodes CDR1 SSHAT and CDR2 FNYEAQ (reference sequence). The CDR3 region is CASSQERGYEQFF. CDR3 DNA: TGTGCTAGCAGCCAGGAGCGGGGCTATGAGCAGTTCTTC.

J is TRBJ2-3 and V is TRBV6-5; 10 bases are shared with TRBD1. The CDR3 is made up of 19 amino acids. Germline assignment: CDR1 MNHEY and CDR2 SVGAGI. J lost 2 bases, V lost 3 bases, and 14 bases had no gene match. The CDR3 bases are TGTGCCAGCAGTTATTCCGCCGGGACAGGGGAGTTGACCACAGATACGCAGTATTTT. Protein sequence: CASSYSAGTGELTTDTQYF.

This clonotype was detected ten times or more. The rearrangement uses TRBV12-3 or TRBV12-4 and TRBJ2-7; tentatively, D is TRBD2 (5 bases). The V gene lost 1 base and the J gene lost 1 base, with 11 bases spanning the gap. This CDR3 has 15 residues. This CDR3 reads CASSLGPGNSYEQYF. In DNA, the CDR3 is TGTGCCAGCAGTTTAGGCCCGGGGAATTCCTACGAGCAGTACTTC.

The chain employs TRBV7-8 and TRBJ2-1, with D possibly TRBD2 on 6 matching bases. Per the germline V gene, CDR1 is SGHVS and CDR2 is FQNEAQ. The V and J ends lost 4 bases and 15 bases respectively, with 13 bases between them. This CDR3 region has 11 residues. The CDR3 is CASSSGEVRFF. The DNA of the CDR3 is TGTGCCAGCAGCTCCGGGGAGGTTAGGTTCTTC.

The chain couples TRBV2 to TRBJ2-3; no definite D call. The CDR3 has 15 amino acids. V was pared by 8 bases and J by 0 bases, with 15 bases between. Germline V gene data show CDR1 as SNHLY and CDR2 as FYNNEI. The CDR3 DNA sequence: TGTGCCAGCTATGGAGAGAAGGCAAGCACAGATACGCAGTATTTT. This codes for CASYGEKASTDTQYF.

This clonotype was recorded a few times. The chain uses TRBV12-3 or TRBV12-4 and TRBJ2-1, with D hard to call. The CDR3 spans 14 residues. V was pared by 5 bases and J by 4 bases, with 12 bases between. The CDR3 protein is CASSPVGSYNEQFF. CDR3 DNA sequence: TGTGCCAGCAGTCCTGTCGGTTCGTACAATGAGCAGTTCTTC.

This clonotype was observed a handful of times. The rearrangement joins TRBV10-3 to TRBJ2-2; D uncertain. The CDR3 loop spans 14 amino acids. The germline CDR1 and CDR2 sequences are ENHRY and SYGVKD. V was clipped by 5 bases and J by 2 bases, with 9 bases between them. The DNA for the CDR3 is TGTGCCATCAGTTTTGTCCCCAACACCGGGGAGCTGTTTTTT. Protein sequence: CAISFVPNTGELFF.

The chain recombines TRBV12-3 or TRBV12-4 with TRBJ1-1, with a tentative D call TRBD1 (6 bases). The CDR3 is 13 amino acids. Trimming shortened V by 4 bases and J by 1 base, and 7 bases separated the two germline ends. The CDR3 bases are TGTGCCAGCAGTTCCAGGGGGAACACTGAAGCTTTCTTT. Its protein product is CASSSRGNTEAFF.

The chain joins TRBV12-3 or TRBV12-4 to TRBJ2-1, with D unclear. This CDR3 region has 12 residues. Trimming took 3 bases from V and 9 from J, leaving 9 bases between them. CDR3 sequence reads: CASSLVQFEQFF. As DNA, the CDR3 is TGTGCCAGCAGTTTGGTCCAGTTTGAGCAGTTCTTC.

The sample holds a few counts of this clonotype. The chain couples TRBV29-1 to TRBJ2-1, with TRBD1 identical over 8 bases. Unmatched junction bases numbered 3, after V lost 7 bases and J lost 4 bases. CDR3 size: 12 residues. The germline gives CDR1 SQVTM, CDR2 ANQGSEA. The CDR3 is CSGTGLYNEQFF. The CDR3 bases are TGCAGCGGGACAGGGCTTTACAATGAGCAGTTCTTC.